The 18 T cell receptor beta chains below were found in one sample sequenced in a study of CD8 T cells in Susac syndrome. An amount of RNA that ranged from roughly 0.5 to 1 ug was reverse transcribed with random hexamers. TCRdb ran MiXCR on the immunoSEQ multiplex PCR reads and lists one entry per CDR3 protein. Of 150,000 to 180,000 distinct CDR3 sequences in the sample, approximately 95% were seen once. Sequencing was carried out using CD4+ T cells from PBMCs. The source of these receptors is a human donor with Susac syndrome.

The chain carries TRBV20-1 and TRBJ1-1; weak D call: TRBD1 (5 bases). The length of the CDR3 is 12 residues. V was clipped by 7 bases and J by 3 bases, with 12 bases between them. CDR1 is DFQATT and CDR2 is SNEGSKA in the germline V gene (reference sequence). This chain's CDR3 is CSVGRGDTEAFF. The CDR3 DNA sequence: TGCAGTGTTGGTAGGGGTGACACTGAAGCTTTCTTT.

This chain's CDR3 is CAGTSGKNTGELFF. CDR3 nucleotides: TGTGCCGGGACTAGCGGGAAGAACACCGGGGAGCTGTTTTTT. This chain connects TRBV2 to TRBJ2-2; 13 nucleotides agree with TRBD2. The CDR3 totals 14 residues. V shed 11 bases, J shed 1 base, and the junction held 1 base outside the gene matches. The germline gives CDR1 SNHLY, CDR2 FYNNEI.

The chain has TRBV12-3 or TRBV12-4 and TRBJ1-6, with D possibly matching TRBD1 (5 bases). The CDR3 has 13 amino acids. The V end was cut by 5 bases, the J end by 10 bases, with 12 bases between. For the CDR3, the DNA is TGTGCCAGCAGTCGACAGTTCTCCTCACCCCTCCACTTT. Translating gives CASSRQFSSPLHF.

In nucleotides, the CDR3 is TGTGCCAGCAGCGTCGGGCCGAGGACAGGGTCGAGTACACCCCTCCACTTT. Translating it yields CASSVGPRTGSSTPLHF. This chain joins TRBV9 and TRBJ1-6; 8 bases are shared with TRBD1. The CDR3 sequence is 17 residues long. Germline V lookup: CDR1 SGDLS, CDR2 YYNGEE. V lost 2 bases, J lost 11 bases, and 15 bases stayed unmatched.

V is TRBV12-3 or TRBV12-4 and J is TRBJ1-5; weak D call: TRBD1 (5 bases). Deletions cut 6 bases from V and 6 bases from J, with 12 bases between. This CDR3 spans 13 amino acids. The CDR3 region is CASRPTDTQPQHF. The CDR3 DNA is TGTGCCAGCAGACCGACAGATACTCAGCCCCAGCATTTT.

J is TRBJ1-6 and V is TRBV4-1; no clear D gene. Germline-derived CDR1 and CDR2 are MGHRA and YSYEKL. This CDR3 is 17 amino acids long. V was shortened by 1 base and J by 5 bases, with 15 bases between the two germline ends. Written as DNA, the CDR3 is TGCGCCAGCAGCCAAGGGGTCTTGAGCAGAGATAATTCACCCCTCCACTTT. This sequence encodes CASSQGVLSRDNSPLHF.

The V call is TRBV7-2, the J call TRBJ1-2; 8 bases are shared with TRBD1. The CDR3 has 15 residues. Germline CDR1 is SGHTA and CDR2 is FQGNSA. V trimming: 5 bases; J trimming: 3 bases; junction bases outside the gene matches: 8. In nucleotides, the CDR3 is TGTGCCAGCAGCCCCCGGACAGGGAGAGACTATGGCTACACCTTC. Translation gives CASSPRTGRDYGYTF. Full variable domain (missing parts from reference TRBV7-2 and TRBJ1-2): GAGVSQSPSNKVTEKGKDVELRCDPISGHTALYWYRQSLGQGLEFLIYFQGNSAPDKSGLPSDRFSAERTGGSVSTLTIQRTQQEDSAVYLCASSPRTGRDYGYTFGSGTRLTVV.

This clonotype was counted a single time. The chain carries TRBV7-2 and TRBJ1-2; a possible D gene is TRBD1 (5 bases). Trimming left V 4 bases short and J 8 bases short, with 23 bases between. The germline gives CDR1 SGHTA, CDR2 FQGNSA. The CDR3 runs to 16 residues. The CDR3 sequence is CASSSGEGRAGGGYTF. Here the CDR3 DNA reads TGTGCCAGCAGCTCCGGCGAAGGACGGGCCGGGGGGGGCTACACCTTC.

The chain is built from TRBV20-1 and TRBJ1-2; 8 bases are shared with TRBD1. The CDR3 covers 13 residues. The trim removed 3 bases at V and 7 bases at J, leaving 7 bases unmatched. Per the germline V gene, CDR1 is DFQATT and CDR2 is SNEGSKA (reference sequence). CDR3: CSARAGGAGGYTF. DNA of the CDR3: TGCAGTGCTAGGGCAGGGGGCGCGGGTGGCTACACCTTC.

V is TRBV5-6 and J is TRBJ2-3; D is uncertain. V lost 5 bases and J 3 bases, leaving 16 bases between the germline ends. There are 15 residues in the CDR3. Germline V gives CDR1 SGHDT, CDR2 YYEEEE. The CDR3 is CASSDGLPNTDTQYF. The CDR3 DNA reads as TGTGCCAGCAGTGACGGGCTACCTAATACAGATACGCAGTATTTT.

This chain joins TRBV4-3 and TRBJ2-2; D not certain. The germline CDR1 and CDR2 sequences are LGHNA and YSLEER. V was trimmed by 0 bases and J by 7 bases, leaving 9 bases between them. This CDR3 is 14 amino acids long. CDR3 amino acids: CASSQDLVGGELFF. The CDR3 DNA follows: TGCGCCAGCAGCCAAGATCTTGTAGGCGGGGAGCTGTTTTTT.

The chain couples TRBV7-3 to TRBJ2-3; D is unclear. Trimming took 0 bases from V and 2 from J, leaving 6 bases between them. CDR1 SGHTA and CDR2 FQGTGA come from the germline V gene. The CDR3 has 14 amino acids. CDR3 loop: CASSLTGFTDTQYF. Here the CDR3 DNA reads TGTGCCAGCAGCTTAACAGGGTTCACAGATACGCAGTATTTT.

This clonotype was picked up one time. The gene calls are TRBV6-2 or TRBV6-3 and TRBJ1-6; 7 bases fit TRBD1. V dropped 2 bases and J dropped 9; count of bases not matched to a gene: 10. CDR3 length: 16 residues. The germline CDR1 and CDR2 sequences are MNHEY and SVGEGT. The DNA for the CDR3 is TGTGCCAGCAGTTACGACGCAGGGGGAAGAGGTTCACCCCTCCACTTT. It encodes CASSYDAGGRGSPLHF.

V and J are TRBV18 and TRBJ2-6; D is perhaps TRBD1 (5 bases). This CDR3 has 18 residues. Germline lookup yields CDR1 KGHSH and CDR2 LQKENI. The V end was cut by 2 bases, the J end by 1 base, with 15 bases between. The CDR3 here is CASSPAQGRGSGANVLTF. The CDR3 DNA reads TGTGCCAGCTCACCAGCCCAGGGTAGAGGTTCTGGGGCCAACGTCCTGACTTTC.

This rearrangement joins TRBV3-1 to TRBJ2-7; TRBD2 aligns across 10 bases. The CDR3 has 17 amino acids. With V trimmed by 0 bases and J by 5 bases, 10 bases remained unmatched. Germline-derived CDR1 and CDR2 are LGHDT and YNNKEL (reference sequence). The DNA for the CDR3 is TGTGCCAGCAGCCAAGATTCGGGGCTAGCGGGGGCCCACGAGCAGTACTTC. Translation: CASSQDSGLAGAHEQYF.

DNA for the CDR3: TGTGCCAGCAGCCCAAGGGTGACTAATGAAAAACTGTTTTTT. This encodes CASSPRVTNEKLFF. The V call is TRBV9, the J call TRBJ1-4; D is unclear. Germline CDR1 SGDLS, CDR2 YYNGEE. Trimming left V 4 bases short and J 2 bases short, with 9 bases between. The CDR3 is 14 amino acids.

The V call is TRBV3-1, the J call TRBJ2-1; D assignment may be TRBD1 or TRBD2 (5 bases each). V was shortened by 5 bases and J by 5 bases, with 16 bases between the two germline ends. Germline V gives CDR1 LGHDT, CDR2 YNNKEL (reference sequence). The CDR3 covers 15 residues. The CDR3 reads CASSVPGRPNNEQFF. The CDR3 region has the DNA TGTGCCAGCAGCGTACCGGGACGACCAAACAATGAGCAGTTCTTC.

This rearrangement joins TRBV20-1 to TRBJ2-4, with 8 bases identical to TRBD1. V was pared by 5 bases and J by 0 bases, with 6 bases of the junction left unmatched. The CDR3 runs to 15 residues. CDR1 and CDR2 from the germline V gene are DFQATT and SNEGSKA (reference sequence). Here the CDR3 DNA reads TGCAGTGCTCCGGACAGGGCCCTAGCCAAAAACATTCAGTACTTC. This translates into CSAPDRALAKNIQYF.